Below, 15 T cell receptor beta chains from the same sample are listed, as sequenced in a study of early stage breast cancer tumors. Libraries were prepared by immunoSEQ multiplex PCR; TCRdb keeps only in-frame clonotypes and omits some of them. The sample lists 39,000 or so clones, about three quarters occurring once. Sequencing was carried out using blood. The receptor set was obtained from a person aged 45 to 59 with breast cancer.

The rearrangement links TRBV4-1 to TRBJ2-2, with 8 positions matching TRBD1. V trimming: 0 bases; J trimming: 1 base; junction bases outside the gene matches: 4. The CDR3 contains 17 residues. Germline CDR1 and CDR2: MGHRA and YSYEKL. The CDR3 sequence is CASSQDLGTGNTGELFF. The DNA of the CDR3 is TGCGCCAGCAGCCAAGATCTGGGGACAGGGAACACCGGGGAGCTGTTTTTT.

This rearrangement joins TRBV30 to TRBJ2-1, with D unclear. Germline V gene lookup returns CDR1 GTSNPN and CDR2 SVGIG (reference sequence). The germline V and J ends were trimmed by 2 bases and 6 bases, with 11 bases remaining between them. This CDR3 region has 13 residues. The CDR3 protein is CAWSSYPGNEQFF. The CDR3 nucleotides are TGTGCCTGGAGTTCCTATCCGGGCAATGAGCAGTTCTTC.

The chain combines TRBV1 with TRBJ2-7; the D segment call TRBD2 is taken from the table without a DNA check. TRBV1 is designated a pseudogene. This CDR3 spans 15 amino acids. CDR3 nucleotide sequence: TGCACCAGCAGCCAAGGTGTAGGGAGTTCCTACGAGCAGTACTTC. Translated: CTSSQGVGSSYEQYF.

This clone was seen only once. J is TRBJ2-1 and V is TRBV5-1; 8 bases line up with TRBD2. From germline, CDR1 is SGHRS and CDR2 YFSETQ. The CDR3 is 14 amino acids. With V trimmed by 2 bases and J by 4 bases, 2 bases remained unmatched. Here the CDR3 DNA reads TGCGCCAGCAGCTTATTAGCGGGATACAATGAGCAGTTCTTC. Residues: CASSLLAGYNEQFF.

This clone showed up just a few times. This rearrangement joins TRBV2 to TRBJ1-5, with D tentatively TRBD1 (6 bases). CDR1 is SNHLY and CDR2 is FYNNEI in the germline V gene. The ends were cut back, 6 bases at V and 4 bases at J, with 7 bases in the middle. The CDR3 is 12 amino acids. In nucleotides, the CDR3 is TGTGCCAGCAGCACAGGGAATCAGCCCCAGCATTTT. Its protein is CASSTGNQPQHF.

This CDR3 reads CASSPTLISVNEQFF. DNA for the CDR3: TGTGCCAGCAGCCCCACTCTCATTAGCGTGAATGAGCAGTTCTTC. The V gene is TRBV27, the J gene TRBJ2-1; D possibly corresponds to TRBD2 (5 bases). Trimming took 6 bases from V and 7 from J, leaving 19 bases between them. This CDR3 is built from 15 residues. Germline CDR1 is MNHEY and CDR2 is SMNVEV (reference sequence).

The chain has TRBV27 and TRBJ2-1; 7 bases fit TRBD2. With 3 bases clipped from V and 4 bases from J, the junction kept 18 bases outside the gene matches. The CDR3 runs to 19 residues. Germline assignment: CDR1 MNHEY and CDR2 SMNVEV (reference sequence). The CDR3 is CASSFSPSLRLAEYNEQFF. Here the CDR3 DNA reads TGTGCCAGCAGTTTTTCCCCCTCGTTAAGGCTAGCGGAATACAATGAGCAGTTCTTC.

This clone came up a few times. V gene TRBV19 combines with J gene TRBJ1-4; 8 nucleotides line up with TRBD1. This CDR3 comprises 14 residues. J gave up 6 bases and V 4 bases, and 4 bases lay outside the gene matches. In germline, CDR1 is LNHDA, CDR2 SQIVND (reference sequence). The CDR3 protein is CASSRQGRDEKLFF. The CDR3 DNA follows: TGTGCCAGTAGTAGACAGGGGCGGGATGAAAAACTGTTTTTT.

V usage is TRBV5-1 and J usage is TRBJ2-5, with 12 bases that match TRBD2. This CDR3 region has 16 residues. The germline CDR1 and CDR2 sequences are SGHRS and YFSETQ. V lost 3 bases, J lost 3 bases, and 6 bases stayed unmatched. The DNA for the CDR3 is TGCGCCAGCAGCTGGGGACTAGCGGGTGCGAAAGAGACCCAGTACTTC. Its translation is CASSWGLAGAKETQYF.

V gene TRBV19 combines with J gene TRBJ1-5; 8 bases line up with TRBD1. Per germline, CDR1 LNHDA and CDR2 SQIVND (reference sequence). V dropped 1 base and J dropped 5; count of bases not matched to a gene: 4. This CDR3 spans 15 amino acids. The CDR3 nucleotides read TGTGCCAGTAGTATAGGGGGACAGGAGTATCAGCCCCAGCATTTT. Translation gives CASSIGGQEYQPQHF.

Comment on this clone: A read error is likely, as this CDR3 ends without the conserved phenylalanine or tryptophan. The DNA is omitted, as the CDR3 cannot be located on it reliably, and the CDR3 follows TCRdb's listing. The genes are TRBV5-8 and TRBJ2-4; the DNA was not used to check the table's D call, TRBD1. Germline loops: CDR1 SGHTS, CDR2 YDEGEE. The CDR3 totals 8 residues, both ends included. Here the CDR3 reads CASSLAGY.

Judged by abundance, this clone is medium-sized (0.01 to 0.1%). The rearrangement uses TRBV27 and TRBJ2-2; no firm D call. V dropped 5 bases and J dropped 0 bases, with 7 bases sitting between them. Germline V gene data show CDR1 as MNHEY and CDR2 as SMNVEV (reference sequence). The CDR3 is 14 residues long. The CDR3 sequence is CASSRQANTGELFF. The CDR3 DNA reads as TGTGCCAGCAGTCGGCAGGCGAACACCGGGGAGCTGTTTTTT.

This clone came up a few times. This rearrangement joins TRBV5-1 to TRBJ1-3, with D unclear. V was pared by 4 bases and J by 7 bases, with 12 bases between. Germline CDR1 and CDR2: SGHRS and YFSETQ. This CDR3 has 13 residues. Written as DNA, the CDR3 is TGCGCCAGCAGCGAAGAACGGGTTAACACCATATATTTT. It encodes CASSEERVNTIYF.

The V call is TRBV7-2, the J call TRBJ2-7, with TRBD1 matching over 11 bases. This CDR3 spans 15 amino acids. CDR1 is SGHTA and CDR2 is FQGNSA in the germline V gene. With 5 bases clipped from V and 7 bases from J, the junction kept 10 bases outside the gene matches. The CDR3 region has the DNA TGTGCCAGCAGCCCCCGTCCCGGACAGGGGGCAGAGCAGTACTTC. Amino acids: CASSPRPGQGAEQYF.

This chain links TRBV6-1 with TRBJ2-1, with unresolved D. Germline CDR1 reads MNHNS; CDR2 reads SASEGT. The CDR3 length is 12 residues. CDR3 sequence (DNA): TGTGGATTGGGCCTCCTCCACAATGAGCAGTTCTTC. Translating gives CGLGLLHNEQFF.